A selection of T cell receptor beta chains follows, all from one sample in a study of T cells after yellow fever vaccination. TCRdb fed the 5' RACE reads into MiXCR, producing one record per CDR3 protein. The sample comprises a few hundred thousand distinct CDR3 sequences, roughly 4.3% of which are singletons, and approximately 25% rests with the top ten. The sample consisted of PBMCs, taken 5 days after the yellow fever booster vaccination. Receptors were obtained from a man aged 18 to 35 who received the YFV17D yellow fever vaccine. Both conserved end residues are part of each CDR3. Each record gives: CDR3 protein, CDR3 DNA, D gene, J gene, V gene, clone size. The D gene is left open where the match is weak. Not all rows give a size; the values are once, few, many and, for expanded clones, a class.

CATAGQYTDTQYF | TGTGCCACCGCGGGACAGTACACAGATACGCAGTATTTT | . | TRBJ2-3 | TRBV24-1 | .
CASSLRRDSVQYF | TGCGCCAGCAGCCTCCGCCGGGACTCCGTTCAGTACTTC | . | TRBJ2-4 | TRBV4-3 | .
CSATQRGSHTEAFF | TGCAGTGCTACACAAAGGGGGAGTCATACTGAAGCTTTCTTT | . | TRBJ1-1 | TRBV20-1 | few
CATSSGVRNQPQHF | TGTGCCACCAGCTCAGGGGTTAGGAATCAGCCCCAGCATTTT | . | TRBJ1-5 | TRBV15 | many
CASSAVFSGELFF | TGCGCCAGCAGTGCGGTTTTCTCCGGGGAGCTGTTTTTT | . | TRBJ2-2 | TRBV10-1 | .
CASSQDLLMENTEAFF | TGTGCCAGCAGCCAAGATCTTCTGATGGAAAACACTGAAGCTTTCTTT | . | TRBJ1-1 | TRBV4-2 | few
CASTSGTGRGEQFF | TGCGCCAGCACTTCCGGGACAGGGCGAGGTGAGCAGTTCTTC | TRBD1 | TRBJ2-1 | TRBV5-1 | .
CATSRGQGPSTDTQYF | TGTGCCACCAGCAGGGGACAGGGGCCTAGCACAGATACGCAGTATTTT | TRBD1 | TRBJ2-3 | TRBV15 | many
CASSLRISGGGLYNEQFF | TGTGCCAGCAGCTTAAGGATTTCGGGCGGGGGCCTTTACAATGAGCAGTTCTTC | . | TRBJ2-1 | TRBV7-2 | many
CASSWAREGNEQFF | TGTGCCAGCAGTTGGGCCCGGGAGGGCAATGAGCAGTTCTTC | TRBD2 | TRBJ2-1 | TRBV6-5 | .
CASSTATGNTIYF | TGCGCCAGCAGCACCGCGACGGGAAACACCATATATTTT | . | TRBJ1-3 | TRBV5-1 | many
CASSLGTSGHYNEQFF | TGTGCCAGCAGCTTAGGGACTAGCGGACACTACAATGAGCAGTTCTTC | TRBD2 | TRBJ2-1 | TRBV7-9 | few
CASSFKGASGSPLHF | TGCGCCAGCAGCTTCAAGGGGGCTTCAGGTTCACCCCTCCACTTT | TRBD1 | TRBJ1-6 | TRBV5-1 | few
CASSQVDGLQAFF | TGCGCCAGCAGCCAAGTAGACGGTTTACAAGCTTTCTTT | . | TRBJ1-1 | TRBV4-3 | many